The 3 T cell receptor beta chains listed next were all sequenced from one sample in a study of cytomegalovirus exposure and HLA in healthy donors. Researchers ran the PCR with 60 Vbeta and 13 Jbeta primers. Using immunoSEQ multiplex PCR, the repertoire was profiled, and TCRdb retains in-frame clones only, with some absent. The table lists 78,000 or so clones, less than 85% of them singletons. What was sequenced was PBMCs. These receptor sequences come from a woman aged 50 to 60 in good health and CMV-seronegative.

This clone has a single count. V and J are TRBV30 and TRBJ1-6, with D maybe TRBD1 (5 bases). V was cut by 2 bases and J by 11 bases, with 19 bases left in between. This CDR3 contains 15 residues. Germline CDR1 and CDR2: GTSNPN and SVGIG (reference sequence). CDR3 sequence reads: CAWSPTRPSRAPLHF. The CDR3 DNA sequence: TGTGCCTGGAGTCCCACACGGCCCTCCAGGGCACCCCTCCACTTT.

The gene calls are TRBV28 and TRBJ1-4; unclear D gene. V was cut by 7 bases and J by 1 base, with 16 bases left in between. The CDR3 contains 16 residues. CDR1 MDHEN and CDR2 SYDVKM come from the germline V gene. DNA for the CDR3: TGTGCCAGCACCTCGGGATCGGCCGAAACTAATGAAAAACTGTTTTTT. This gives the protein CASTSGSAETNEKLFF.

The chain combines TRBV7-2 with TRBJ1-2; a weak D match, TRBD1 (6 bases). CDR1 is SGHTA, CDR2 FQGNSA, per germline. This CDR3 is built from 13 residues. V dropped 6 bases and J dropped 4 bases, with 12 bases sitting between them. The CDR3 sequence is CASRRTAVYGYTF. CDR3 in DNA: TGTGCCAGCAGACGGACAGCAGTCTATGGCTACACCTTC.